Following are 8 T cell receptor beta chains from one sample sequenced in a study of lymphopenia after photon versus proton radiotherapy. TCRdb's table, derived via immunoSEQ multiplex PCR, lists solely in-frame clones and lacks some. Of 50,000 to 75,000 clones in the sample, approximately 86% were seen once. The sequenced sample was peripheral blood, obtained from a patient treated with photon-based radiotherapy. These TCRs come from a man aged 35-49 years with gastric cancer.

V usage is TRBV30 and J usage is TRBJ1-2; D is unresolved. Per germline, CDR1 GTSNPN and CDR2 SVGIG (reference sequence). The CDR3 sequence is 14 residues long. With 2 bases removed from V and 3 bases from J, the gap between germline ends came to 13 bases. CDR3 loop: CAWSIRVGYYGYTF. The CDR3 coding sequence is TGTGCCTGGAGTATACGGGTGGGATACTATGGCTACACCTTC.

V is TRBV19 and J is TRBJ1-3, with D perhaps matching TRBD1 (5 bases). Looked up from germline, CDR1 is LNHDA and CDR2 is SQIVND (reference sequence). CDR3 length equals 15 residues. V was clipped by 6 bases and J by 0 bases, with 12 bases between them. The CDR3 coding sequence is TGTGCCAGTAGGCCGGGACTGAGCTCTGGAAACACCATATATTTT. This gives the protein CASRPGLSSGNTIYF.

The rearrangement uses TRBV2 and TRBJ1-5; D call uncertain. The CDR3 sequence is 14 residues long. Germline V lookup: CDR1 SNHLY, CDR2 FYNNEI. The germline V and J ends were trimmed by 3 bases and 1 base, with 7 bases remaining between them. The CDR3 DNA sequence: TGTGCCAGCAGTGAGACGACGAGCAATCAGCCCCAGCATTTT. Translated: CASSETTSNQPQHF.

V gene TRBV15 combines with J gene TRBJ2-5; D might be TRBD1 or TRBD2, each matching 6 bases. Germline CDR1 is LNHNV and CDR2 is YYDKDF (reference sequence). V dropped 3 bases and J dropped 5 bases, with 16 bases sitting between them. CDR3 length: 15 residues. The CDR3 DNA follows: TGTGCCACCAGCAGGGCTGAGGGGGGTAAGGAGACCCAGTACTTC. Its protein is CATSRAEGGKETQYF.

The J gene is TRBJ1-3, the V gene TRBV27; D ambiguous. CDR1 and CDR2 (germline): MNHEY, SMNVEV (reference sequence). V lost 3 bases, J lost 4 bases, and 10 bases lay in between. The CDR3 extends over 14 amino acids. This CDR3 is CASSLAGKGNTIYF. The CDR3, as DNA: TGTGCCAGCAGTTTGGCGGGAAAGGGAAACACCATATATTTT.

This clone appeared a single time. V usage is TRBV9 and J usage is TRBJ1-3, with D possibly TRBD1 on 6 matching bases. Germline V gene data show CDR1 as SGDLS and CDR2 as YYNGEE. The CDR3 extends over 15 amino acids. V lost 3 bases and J lost 2, with 12 bases in between. Here the CDR3 reads CASSASGTPGNTIYF. The CDR3 coding sequence is TGTGCCAGCAGCGCCTCCGGGACACCTGGAAACACCATATATTTT.

The genes are TRBV18 and TRBJ2-2; 7 bases are shared with TRBD2. V was clipped by 3 bases and J by 4 bases; unmatched bases: 5. The CDR3 is made up of 15 amino acids. Germline V CDR1 and CDR2: KGHSH, LQKENI. CDR3 in amino acids: CASSPPTGGTGELFF. CDR3 nucleotide sequence: TGTGCCAGCTCACCCCCGACGGGGGGCACCGGGGAGCTGTTTTTT.

V is TRBV11-1 and J is TRBJ2-3; 8 bases align to TRBD1. In germline, CDR1 is SGHAT, CDR2 FQDESV (reference sequence). The CDR3 has 15 amino acids. J gave up 6 bases and V 4 bases, and 9 bases lay outside the gene matches. Written as DNA, the CDR3 is TGTGCCAGCAGCTCTCAGGGGGCTCAGAAGGATACGCAGTATTTT. It translates to CASSSQGAQKDTQYF.